This T cell receptor beta chain is from a study of blood T cell repertoires in COVID-19. Seattle researchers signed up patients amid active infection and tracked them longitudinally. This CDR3 has 16 amino acids. V was pared by 2 bases and J by 2 bases, with 7 bases of the junction left unmatched. Germline assignment: CDR1 SGDLS and CDR2 YYNGEE. The protocol was immunoSEQ multiplex PCR, while the TCRdb copy is restricted to in-frame clones and leaves out a portion. The data show 12,000 or so clones, 60% to 80% seen once. Sequencing was done on a sample of peripheral blood. The chain carries TRBV9 and TRBJ1-3, with 7 bases aligning to TRBD1. This clonotype originated in a man in his sixties with COVID-19, enrolled during active disease. This chain's CDR3 is CASSVGQANTGNTIYF. The CDR3 region has the DNA TGTGCCAGCAGCGTCGGACAGGCGAATACTGGAAACACCATATATTTT.